These 20 T cell receptor beta chains were all obtained from the same sample, sequenced in a study of T cells in Graves' hyperthyroidism and ophthalmopathy. RNA transcripts yielded amplified TCR beta CDR3 regions. The study used the HTBI primer set for a first-round RT-PCR of the TCR CDR3. TCRdb re-analysed the multiplex PCR reads in MiXCR, keeping a single row per CDR3 protein. Altogether some 490,000 distinct CDR3 sequences are present, less than 25% being singletons, with the ten largest covering about 49%. The source material was blood. The receptor source for this set is a woman in her 70s with Graves' ophthalmopathy.

The rearrangement links TRBV28 to TRBJ1-2, with 8 positions matching TRBD1. Germline trimming cut 4 bases from V and 8 bases from J; bases unmatched to any gene: 12. The CDR3 sequence is 15 residues long. Germline CDR1 MDHEN, CDR2 SYDVKM. This CDR3 reads CASSSTGQGPMGYTF. The CDR3 DNA reads as TGTGCCAGCAGTTCAACTGGACAGGGACCTATGGGCTACACCTTC.

The rearrangement uses TRBV7-2 and TRBJ2-1; 8 bases line up with TRBD2. Germline loops: CDR1 SGHTA, CDR2 FQGNSA. J gave up 9 bases and V 5 bases, and 12 bases lay outside the gene matches. The CDR3 loop spans 15 amino acids. CDR3 in DNA: TGTGCCAGCAGCCCTCTCGCGGGGGCGGGGGGTGAGCAGTTCTTC. Its protein is CASSPLAGAGGEQFF.

This clonotype was seen more than once but under ten times. This chain uses TRBV10-3 with TRBJ2-7, with D perhaps given as TRBD1 or TRBD2 (5 bases each). This CDR3 comprises 12 residues. Germline V gives CDR1 ENHRY, CDR2 SYGVKD. V was shortened by 4 bases and J by 3 bases, with 7 bases between the two germline ends. CDR3: CAISGDGYEQYF. The DNA for the CDR3 is TGTGCCATCAGTGGGGACGGCTACGAGCAGTACTTC.

This clonotype showed up just a few times. V is TRBV20-1 and J is TRBJ2-3, with D possibly called TRBD1 or TRBD2 (5 bases each). CDR3 length: 17 amino acids. V shed 0 bases and J shed 0 bases, with 16 bases lying between them. Per the germline V gene, CDR1 is DFQATT and CDR2 is SNEGSKA (reference sequence). For the CDR3, the DNA is TGCAGTGCTAGAGATCGAGGGGCAGGTTCTAGCACAGATACGCAGTATTTT. It specifies CSARDRGAGSSTDTQYF.

This clonotype was counted a few times. The genes are TRBV7-9 and TRBJ2-1, with TRBD2 identical over 8 bases. The J segment lost 7 bases and the V segment lost 1 base, leaving 9 bases of the junction unmatched. This CDR3 spans 16 amino acids. Germline CDR1 and CDR2: SEHNR and FQNEAQ (reference sequence). The CDR3 region is CASSLDGAGGRNEQFF. The CDR3 region has the DNA TGTGCCAGCAGCTTAGACGGGGCGGGGGGTAGGAATGAGCAGTTCTTC.

This clonotype was seen a few times. CDR3 protein: CASSLEASDSYEQYF. The CDR3 nucleotides read TGCGCCAGCAGCTTGGAAGCTAGCGACTCCTACGAGCAGTACTTC. The V gene is TRBV5-1, the J gene TRBJ2-7, with D possibly matching TRBD2 (6 bases). The length of the CDR3 is 15 residues. CDR1 is SGHRS, CDR2 YFSETQ, per germline. V lost 0 bases to trimming and J lost 0 bases, with 10 bases between them.

The V call is TRBV3-1, the J call TRBJ2-3; TRBD2 agrees at 11 bases. The CDR3 totals 15 residues. Germline V gives CDR1 LGHDT, CDR2 YNNKEL (reference sequence). J gave up 6 bases and V 5 bases, and 7 bases lay outside the gene matches. The CDR3: CASSSTSGRGDTQYF. The CDR3 DNA sequence: TGTGCCAGCAGCTCCACTAGCGGGAGAGGGGATACGCAGTATTTT.

The V call is TRBV20-1, the J call TRBJ2-7; D possibly uses TRBD1 or TRBD2 (6 bases each). V dropped 6 bases and J dropped 3 bases, with 15 bases sitting between them. The CDR3 runs to 13 residues. Germline V gene data show CDR1 as DFQATT and CDR2 as SNEGSKA (reference sequence). Written as DNA, the CDR3 is TGCAGTGCAAAGAGGGGGGCAGACTACGAGCAGTACTTC. Translating it yields CSAKRGADYEQYF.

There are a few counts of this clonotype. The chain has TRBV2 and TRBJ2-4, with 8 bases aligning to TRBD2. The CDR3 consists of 15 residues. CDR1 SNHLY and CDR2 FYNNEI come from the germline V gene. V was pared by 6 bases and J by 9 bases, with 13 bases of the junction left unmatched. The DNA for the CDR3 is TGTGCCAGCAGGAAAAGACTAGCGTGGTCATTCATTCAGTACTTC. This encodes CASRKRLAWSFIQYF.

The V gene is TRBV28, the J gene TRBJ1-3; no clear D gene. CDR3 length: 12 amino acids. The germline V and J ends were trimmed by 0 bases and 7 bases, with 4 bases remaining between them. The V gene's germline CDR1 is MDHEN and CDR2 SYDVKM. Here the CDR3 DNA reads TGTGCCAGCAGTTTATGGGGGAACACCATATATTTT. This codes for CASSLWGNTIYF.

Turning to this clonotype: Germline is not matched at one junction end, which may reflect a read error. The chain joins TRBV3-1 to TRBJ2-7; no clear D. Per the germline V gene, CDR1 is LGHDT and CDR2 is YNNKEL (reference sequence). The CDR3 is made up of 17 amino acids. CDR3 amino acids: CASSQAHTSDLSYEQYF. The DNA of the CDR3 is TGCGCCAGCAGCCAAGCCCACACCAGCGACCTTTCCTACGAGCAGTACTTC.

The sample holds a few counts of this clonotype. The chain recombines TRBV2 with TRBJ2-5; 13 nucleotides match TRBD2. This CDR3 has 16 amino acids. With 5 bases clipped from V and 5 bases from J, the junction kept 8 bases outside the gene matches. CDR1 is SNHLY, CDR2 FYNNEI, per germline. CDR3 amino acids: CASSRTSGGQGETQYF. In DNA, the CDR3 is TGTGCCAGCAGTAGGACTAGCGGGGGCCAGGGGGAGACCCAGTACTTC.

This clonotype was counted between two and nine times. V usage is TRBV10-3 and J usage is TRBJ1-2; D remains ambiguous. CDR1 ENHRY and CDR2 SYGVKD come from the germline V gene. V was shortened by 3 bases and J by 5 bases, with 10 bases between the two germline ends. CDR3 length equals 13 residues. The CDR3 DNA is TGTGCCATCAGTGAATCCGGGGATTATGGCTACACCTTC. Its protein is CAISESGDYGYTF.

This clonotype was counted only a few times. The chain links TRBV6-1 to TRBJ1-3; TRBD1 might be the D (5 bases). The CDR3 loop spans 14 amino acids. V was shortened by 6 bases and J by 0 bases, with 9 bases between the two germline ends. The germline gives CDR1 MNHNS, CDR2 SASEGT. The CDR3 is CASRGRFSGNTIYF. The CDR3 region has the DNA TGTGCCAGCAGGGGACGGTTCTCTGGAAACACCATATATTTT.

This rearrangement joins TRBV20-1 to TRBJ1-1; TRBD1 matches at 7 bases. V was clipped by 4 bases and J by 1 base; unmatched bases: 12. The CDR3 runs to 16 residues. Per germline, CDR1 DFQATT and CDR2 SNEGSKA (reference sequence). In nucleotides, the CDR3 is TGCAGTGCTATCTCCAGGACAGGAGCCTCGAACACTGAAGCTTTCTTT. This encodes CSAISRTGASNTEAFF.

This clonotype was detected many times. The chain links TRBV6-1 to TRBJ2-7; TRBD2 matches 9 bases. Per the germline V gene, CDR1 is MNHNS and CDR2 is SASEGT. With 4 bases clipped from V and 2 bases from J, the junction kept 6 bases outside the gene matches. The CDR3 contains 15 residues. The CDR3 DNA sequence: TGTGCCAGCAGTGCCGGACTAGCGCGAACCTACGAGCAGTACTTC. It specifies CASSAGLARTYEQYF.

The gene calls are TRBV7-9 and TRBJ1-2; unclear D gene. The V end lost 5 bases, the J end lost 1 base, and 5 bases lay between the germline ends. CDR3 length: 12 amino acids. Germline V gives CDR1 SEHNR, CDR2 FQNEAQ (reference sequence). The CDR3 is CASSADNYGYTF. The CDR3 DNA reads as TGTGCCAGCAGCGCCGATAACTATGGCTACACCTTC. Together with reference TRBV7-9 and TRBJ1-2, the CDR3 gives the full variable domain: DTGVSQNPRHKITKRGQNVTFRCDPISEHNRLYWYRQTLGQGPEFLTYFQNEAQLEKSRLLSDRFSAERPKGSFSTLEIQRTEQGDSAMYLCASSADNYGYTFGSGTRLTVV.

This clonotype was counted between two and nine times. The genes are TRBV10-3 and TRBJ2-2; D gene unclear. V gave up 4 bases and J gave up 6 bases, with 6 bases separating them. Germline loops: CDR1 ENHRY, CDR2 SYGVKD. The CDR3 has 12 amino acids. DNA for the CDR3: TGTGCCATCAGTGCCGTAGCCGGGGAGCTGTTTTTT. Translated, it gives CAISAVAGELFF.

The chain links TRBV3-1 to TRBJ2-6; D ambiguous. CDR1 is LGHDT, CDR2 YNNKEL, per germline (reference sequence). V gave up 6 bases and J gave up 0 bases, with 6 bases separating them. The CDR3 spans 14 residues. The CDR3 nucleotides read TGTGCCAGCAGTCACAACTCTGGGGCCAACGTCCTGACTTTC. Its protein is CASSHNSGANVLTF. Filled out from reference TRBV3-1 and TRBJ2-6, the complete variable domain reads DTAVSQTPKYLVTQMGNDKSIKCEQNLGHDTMYWYKQDSKKFLKIMFSYNNKELIINETVPNRFSPKSPDKAHLNLHINSLELGDSAVYFCASSHNSGANVLTFGAGSRLTVL.

V usage is TRBV20-1 and J usage is TRBJ2-1; D ambiguous. The V gene lost 3 bases and the J gene lost 8 bases, with 11 bases spanning the gap. CDR1 is DFQATT and CDR2 is SNEGSKA in the germline V gene (reference sequence). This CDR3 is built from 12 residues. The CDR3 DNA reads as TGCAGTGCTAGCGGAACGGACGATGAGCAGTTCTTC. Protein: CSASGTDDEQFF.